A selection of T cell receptor beta chains follows, all from one sample in a study of T cell repertoires in cytomegalovirus infection. Their antigen targets remain unknown. TCRdb called the reads again in MiXCR, with one record for every CDR3 protein. The sample carries tens of thousands of distinct CDR3 sequences, 20% recorded once. Sequenced material: CD8+ T cells from cultured PBMCs, taken from culture after CMV antigen stimulation. The origin of the receptors is a human donor in good health (CMV status not recorded). Some clones in this sample may be carry-over from other donors' samples. Both conserved end residues are part of each CDR3. The D gene is left open where the match is weak. Clone size is not always given. Where it is, it says once, few, many or a class for expanded clones.

v_gene: TRBV20-1
d_gene: .
j_gene: TRBJ2-2
abundance: few
CDR3nt: TGCAGTCCTCTGGACCGTCGCACCGGGGAGCTGTTTTTT
CDR3aa: CSPLDRRTGELFF

v_gene: TRBV3-1
d_gene: .
j_gene: TRBJ1-4
abundance: .
CDR3nt: TGTGCCAGCAGCCAAGGATGGTCTGGATCAAATGAAAAACTGTTTTTT
CDR3aa: CASSQGWSGSNEKLFF

v_gene: TRBV27
d_gene: .
j_gene: TRBJ1-5
abundance: few
CDR3nt: TGTGCCAGCAGGCAGGGCATTGATAGCAATCAGCCCCAGCATTTT
CDR3aa: CASRQGIDSNQPQHF

v_gene: TRBV29-1
d_gene: TRBD1
j_gene: TRBJ1-2
abundance: .
CDR3nt: TGCAGCGTGACCGATGGGGACAGGGGCGCTGGTGGCTACACCTTC
CDR3aa: CSVTDGDRGAGGYTF

v_gene: TRBV6-2/TRBV6-3
d_gene: .
j_gene: TRBJ1-5
abundance: few
CDR3nt: TGTGCCAGCGAAAGAAAGCCTGGGCAGCCCCAGCATTTT
CDR3aa: CASERKPGQPQHF

v_gene: TRBV7-3
d_gene: .
j_gene: TRBJ2-1
abundance: few
CDR3nt: TGTGCCAGCAGCCCTCGGGGATACAATGAGCAGTTCTTC
CDR3aa: CASSPRGYNEQFF

v_gene: TRBV9
d_gene: .
j_gene: TRBJ1-6
abundance: .
CDR3nt: TGTGCCAGCAGGGCCACGGGCAAGCTCCACTTT
CDR3aa: CASRATGKLHF

v_gene: TRBV27
d_gene: .
j_gene: TRBJ2-7
abundance: .
CDR3nt: TGTGCCAGCAGCCCGCCCCCCGACTCGCCCACGTTTGCCTACGAGCAGTACTTC
CDR3aa: CASSPPPDSPTFAYEQYF

v_gene: TRBV15
d_gene: TRBD1
j_gene: TRBJ2-5
abundance: .
CDR3nt: TGTGCCACCAGCGTACAGGGGGGAGAGACCCAGTACTTC
CDR3aa: CATSVQGGETQYF

v_gene: TRBV7-2
d_gene: .
j_gene: TRBJ2-7
abundance: .
CDR3nt: TGTGCCAGCAGCTCCTTTGCGTCCGAGCAGTACTTC
CDR3aa: CASSSFASEQYF

v_gene: TRBV7-3
d_gene: .
j_gene: TRBJ2-1
abundance: few
CDR3nt: TGTGCCAGCAGCTTAACGGCTAGCTCCTACAATGAGCAGTTCTTC
CDR3aa: CASSLTASSYNEQFF

v_gene: TRBV20-1
d_gene: TRBD2
j_gene: TRBJ2-1
abundance: .
CDR3nt: TGCAGTGCTAGGCAGCGGGGGGACTACAATGAGCAGTTCTTC
CDR3aa: CSARQRGDYNEQFF

v_gene: TRBV6-1
d_gene: TRBD1
j_gene: TRBJ2-7
abundance: many
CDR3nt: TGTGCCAGCAATCCGGGACAGGGTTCCTACGAGCAGTACTTC
CDR3aa: CASNPGQGSYEQYF

v_gene: TRBV7-6
d_gene: TRBD2
j_gene: TRBJ2-2
abundance: few
CDR3nt: TGTGCCAGCAGTTCTAGCGGGGGGGGAACCGGGGAGCTGTTTTTT
CDR3aa: CASSSSGGGTGELFF

v_gene: TRBV7-6
d_gene: TRBD1
j_gene: TRBJ1-1
abundance: .
CDR3nt: TGTGCCAGCAGCACGCGGGACAGGGGAAAAGCTGAAGCTTTCTTT
CDR3aa: CASSTRDRGKAEAFF

v_gene: TRBV7-9
d_gene: .
j_gene: TRBJ1-2
abundance: few
CDR3nt: TGTGCCAGCAGCACCATACGGGGAGGGGAAGAAGAGGGCTACACCTTC
CDR3aa: CASSTIRGGEEEGYTF

v_gene: TRBV6-4
d_gene: TRBD1
j_gene: TRBJ1-1
abundance: few
CDR3nt: TGTGCCAGCCGCCGGGGACAGGGAGACACTGAAGCTTTCTTT
CDR3aa: CASRRGQGDTEAFF

v_gene: TRBV11-2
d_gene: TRBD1
j_gene: TRBJ2-7
abundance: few
CDR3nt: TGTGCCAGCAGCCTCGGGACAGGGTTTCGGGAGCAGTACTTC
CDR3aa: CASSLGTGFREQYF

v_gene: TRBV9
d_gene: .
j_gene: TRBJ2-5
abundance: .
CDR3nt: TGTGCCAGCGCGCCGGGTGGACCCCCCGAGAAGACCCAGTACTTC
CDR3aa: CASAPGGPPEKTQYF

v_gene: TRBV7-2
d_gene: .
j_gene: TRBJ2-7
abundance: once
CDR3nt: TGTGCCAGCAGCTTAGTCCACATTAGAGGGTTTTCCTACGAGCAGTACTTC
CDR3aa: CASSLVHIRGFSYEQYF

v_gene: TRBV2
d_gene: .
j_gene: TRBJ1-1
abundance: few
CDR3nt: TGTGCCAGCATACTCCCTCATATGAACACTGAAGCTTTCTTT
CDR3aa: CASILPHMNTEAFF

v_gene: TRBV28
d_gene: .
j_gene: TRBJ2-1
abundance: .
CDR3nt: TGTGCCAGCAGTTTATACCCAGCGGACTCCTACAATGAGCAGTTCTTC
CDR3aa: CASSLYPADSYNEQFF

v_gene: TRBV7-8
d_gene: .
j_gene: TRBJ1-5
abundance: few
CDR3nt: TGTGCCAGCAGCCAACTATATAGCAATCAGCCCCAGCATTTT
CDR3aa: CASSQLYSNQPQHF